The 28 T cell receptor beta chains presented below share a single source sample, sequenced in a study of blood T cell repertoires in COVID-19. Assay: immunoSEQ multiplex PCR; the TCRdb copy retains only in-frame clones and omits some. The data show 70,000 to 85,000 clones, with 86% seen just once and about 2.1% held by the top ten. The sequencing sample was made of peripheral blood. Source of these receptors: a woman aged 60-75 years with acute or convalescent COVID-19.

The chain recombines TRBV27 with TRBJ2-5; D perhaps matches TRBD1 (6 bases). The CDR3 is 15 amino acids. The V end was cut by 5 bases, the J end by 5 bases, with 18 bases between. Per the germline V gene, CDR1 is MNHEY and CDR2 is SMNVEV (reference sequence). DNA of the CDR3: TGTGCCAGCAGTCCCTCAAGGACAGTATTGGAGACCCAGTACTTC. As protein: CASSPSRTVLETQYF.

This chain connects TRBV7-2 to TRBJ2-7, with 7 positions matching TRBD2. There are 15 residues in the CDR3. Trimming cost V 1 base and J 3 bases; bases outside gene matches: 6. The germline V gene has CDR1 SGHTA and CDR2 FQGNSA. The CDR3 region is CASSLVRAGVYEQYF. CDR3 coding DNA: TGTGCCAGCAGCTTAGTCAGGGCGGGGGTCTACGAGCAGTACTTC. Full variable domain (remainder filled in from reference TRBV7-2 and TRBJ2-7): GAGVSQSPSNKVTEKGKDVELRCDPISGHTALYWYRQSLGQGLEFLIYFQGNSAPDKSGLPSDRFSAERTGGSVSTLTIQRTQQEDSAVYLCASSLVRAGVYEQYFGPGTRLTVT.

DNA of the CDR3: TGTGCCAGCAGGAGGGACAGGGGAGGTCAAGAGACCCAGTACTTC. Translating it yields CASRRDRGGQETQYF. This rearrangement joins TRBV2 to TRBJ2-5, with 10 bases fitting TRBD1. CDR1 and CDR2 from the germline V gene are SNHLY and FYNNEI. The V segment lost 6 bases and the J segment 2 bases; nucleotides outside the gene matches: 6. The CDR3 totals 15 residues.

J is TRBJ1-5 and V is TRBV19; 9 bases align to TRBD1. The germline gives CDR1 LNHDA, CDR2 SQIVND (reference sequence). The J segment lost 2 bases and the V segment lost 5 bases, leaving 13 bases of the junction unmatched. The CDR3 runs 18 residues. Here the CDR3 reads CASSVGTGGTGGNQPQHF. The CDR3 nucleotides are TGTGCCAGTAGTGTCGGAACAGGGGGCACGGGCGGCAATCAGCCCCAGCATTTT.

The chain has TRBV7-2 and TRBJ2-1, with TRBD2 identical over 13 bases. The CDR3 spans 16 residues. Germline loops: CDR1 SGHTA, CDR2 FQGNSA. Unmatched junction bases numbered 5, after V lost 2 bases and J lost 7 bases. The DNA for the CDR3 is TGTGCCAGCAGCTTATGGAAGACTAGCGGGGGGAATGAGCAGTTCTTC. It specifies CASSLWKTSGGNEQFF. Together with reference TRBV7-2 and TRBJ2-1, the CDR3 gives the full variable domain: GAGVSQSPSNKVTEKGKDVELRCDPISGHTALYWYRQSLGQGLEFLIYFQGNSAPDKSGLPSDRFSAERTGGSVSTLTIQRTQQEDSAVYLCASSLWKTSGGNEQFFGPGTRLTVL.

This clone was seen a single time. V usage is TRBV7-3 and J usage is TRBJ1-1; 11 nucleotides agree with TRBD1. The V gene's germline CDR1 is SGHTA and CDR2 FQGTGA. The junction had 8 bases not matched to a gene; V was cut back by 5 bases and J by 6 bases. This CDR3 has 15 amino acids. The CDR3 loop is CASSINPGQGAEAFF. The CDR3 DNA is TGTGCCAGCAGCATAAATCCGGGACAGGGGGCTGAAGCTTTCTTT.

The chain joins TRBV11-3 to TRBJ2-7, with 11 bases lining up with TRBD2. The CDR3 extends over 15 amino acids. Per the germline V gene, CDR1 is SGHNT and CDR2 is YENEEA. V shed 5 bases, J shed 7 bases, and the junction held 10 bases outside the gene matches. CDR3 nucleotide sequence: TGTGCCAGCAGCCCCGGACTAGCGGGTGCTTTGGAGCAGTACTTC. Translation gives CASSPGLAGALEQYF.

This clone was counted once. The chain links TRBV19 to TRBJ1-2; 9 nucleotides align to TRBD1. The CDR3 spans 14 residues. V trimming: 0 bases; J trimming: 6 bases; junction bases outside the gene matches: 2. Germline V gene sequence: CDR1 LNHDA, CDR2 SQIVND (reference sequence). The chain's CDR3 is CASSIEGQGHGYTF. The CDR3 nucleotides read TGTGCCAGTAGTATAGAGGGACAGGGACATGGCTACACCTTC.

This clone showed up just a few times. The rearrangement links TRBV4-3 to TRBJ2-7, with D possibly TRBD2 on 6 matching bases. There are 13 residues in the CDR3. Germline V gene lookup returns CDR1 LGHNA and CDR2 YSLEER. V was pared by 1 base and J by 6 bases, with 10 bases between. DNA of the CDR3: TGCGCCAGCAGCCAAGCTGCGGGAAGCGAGCAGTACTTC. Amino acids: CASSQAAGSEQYF.

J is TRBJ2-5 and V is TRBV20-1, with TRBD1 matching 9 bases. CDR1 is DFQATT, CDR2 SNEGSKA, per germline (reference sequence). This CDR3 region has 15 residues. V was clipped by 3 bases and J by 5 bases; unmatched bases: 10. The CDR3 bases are TGCAGTGCTAGTTCTGTAGGGACAGGGTCGGAGACCCAGTACTTC. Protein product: CSASSVGTGSETQYF.

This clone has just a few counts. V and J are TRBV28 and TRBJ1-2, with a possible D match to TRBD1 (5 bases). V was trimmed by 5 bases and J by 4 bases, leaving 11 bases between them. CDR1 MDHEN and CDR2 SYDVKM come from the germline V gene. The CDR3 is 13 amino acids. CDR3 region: CASSLRGTYGYTF. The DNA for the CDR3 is TGTGCCAGCAGTCTTAGGGGAACCTATGGCTACACCTTC.

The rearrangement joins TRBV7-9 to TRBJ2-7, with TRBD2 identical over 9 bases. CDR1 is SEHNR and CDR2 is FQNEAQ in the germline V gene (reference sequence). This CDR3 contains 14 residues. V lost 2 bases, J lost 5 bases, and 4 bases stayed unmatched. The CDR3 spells CASSLLAGNDEQYF. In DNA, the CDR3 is TGTGCCAGCAGCTTACTAGCGGGGAATGACGAGCAGTACTTC. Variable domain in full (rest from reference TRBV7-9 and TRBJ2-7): DTGVSQNPRHKITKRGQNVTFRCDPISEHNRLYWYRQTLGQGPEFLTYFQNEAQLEKSRLLSDRFSAERPKGSFSTLEIQRTEQGDSAMYLCASSLLAGNDEQYFGPGTRLTVT.

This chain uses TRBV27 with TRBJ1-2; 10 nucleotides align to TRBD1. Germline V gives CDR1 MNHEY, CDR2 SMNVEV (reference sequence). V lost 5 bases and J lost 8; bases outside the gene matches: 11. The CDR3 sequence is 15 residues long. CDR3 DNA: TGTGCCAGCAGTCAAGGGACAGGGGTAATGTACGGCTACACCTTC. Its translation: CASSQGTGVMYGYTF.

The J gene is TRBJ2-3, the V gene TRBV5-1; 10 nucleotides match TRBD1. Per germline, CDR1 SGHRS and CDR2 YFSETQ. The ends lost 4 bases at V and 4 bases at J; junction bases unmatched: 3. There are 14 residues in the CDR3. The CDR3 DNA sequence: TGCGCCAGCAGCCCGGACAGGGGGTCAGATACGCAGTATTTT. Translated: CASSPDRGSDTQYF. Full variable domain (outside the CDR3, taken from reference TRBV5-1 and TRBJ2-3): KAGVTQTPRYLIKTRGQQVTLSCSPISGHRSVSWYQQTPGQGLQFLFEYFSETQRNKGNFPGRFSGRQFSNSRSEMNVSTLELGDSALYLCASSPDRGSDTQYFGPGTRLTVL.

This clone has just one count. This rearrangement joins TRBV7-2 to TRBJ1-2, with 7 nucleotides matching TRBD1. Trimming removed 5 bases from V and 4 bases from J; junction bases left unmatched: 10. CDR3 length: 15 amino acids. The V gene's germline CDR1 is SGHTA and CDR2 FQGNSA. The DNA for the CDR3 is TGTGCCAGCAGCCTTGACAGGGTGTCGTCCTATGGCTACACCTTC. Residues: CASSLDRVSSYGYTF.

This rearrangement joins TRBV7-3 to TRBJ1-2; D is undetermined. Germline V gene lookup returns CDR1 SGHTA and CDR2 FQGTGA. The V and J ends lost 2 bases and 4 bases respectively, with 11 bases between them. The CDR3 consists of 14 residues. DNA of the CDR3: TGTGCCAGCAGCTTAGACAAGGGAGGCTATGGCTACACCTTC. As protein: CASSLDKGGYGYTF. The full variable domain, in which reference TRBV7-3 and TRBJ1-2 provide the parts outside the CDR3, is GAGVSQTPSNKVTEKGKYVELRCDPISGHTALYWYRQSLGQGPEFLIYFQGTGAADDSGLPNDRFFAVRPEGSVSTLKIQRTERGDSAVYLCASSLDKGGYGYTFGSGTRLTVV.

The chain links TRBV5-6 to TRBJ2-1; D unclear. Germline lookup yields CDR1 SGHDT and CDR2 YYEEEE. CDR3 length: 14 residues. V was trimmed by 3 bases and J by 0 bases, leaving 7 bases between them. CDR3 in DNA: TGTGCCAGCAGCTCCCCTAGCTCCTACAATGAGCAGTTCTTC. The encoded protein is CASSSPSSYNEQFF.

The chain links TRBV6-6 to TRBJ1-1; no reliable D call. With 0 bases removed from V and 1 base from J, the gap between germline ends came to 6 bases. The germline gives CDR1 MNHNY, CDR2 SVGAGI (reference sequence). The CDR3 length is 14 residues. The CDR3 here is CASSYSNRNTEAFF. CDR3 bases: TGTGCCAGCAGTTACTCGAACAGGAACACTGAAGCTTTCTTT.

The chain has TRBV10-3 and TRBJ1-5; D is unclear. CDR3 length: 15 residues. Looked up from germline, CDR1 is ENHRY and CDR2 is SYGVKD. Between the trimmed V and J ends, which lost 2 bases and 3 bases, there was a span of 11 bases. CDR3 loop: CAISEREDVNQPQHF. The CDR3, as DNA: TGTGCCATCAGTGAGCGGGAGGATGTCAATCAGCCCCAGCATTTT.

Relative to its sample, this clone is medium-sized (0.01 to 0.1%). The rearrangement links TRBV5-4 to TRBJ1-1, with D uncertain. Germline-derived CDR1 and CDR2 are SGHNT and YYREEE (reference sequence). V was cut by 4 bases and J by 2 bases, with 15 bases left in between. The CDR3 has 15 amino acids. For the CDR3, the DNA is TGTGCCAGCAGCCCGACGTCCCGGGGAAACACTGAAGCTTTCTTT. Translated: CASSPTSRGNTEAFF.

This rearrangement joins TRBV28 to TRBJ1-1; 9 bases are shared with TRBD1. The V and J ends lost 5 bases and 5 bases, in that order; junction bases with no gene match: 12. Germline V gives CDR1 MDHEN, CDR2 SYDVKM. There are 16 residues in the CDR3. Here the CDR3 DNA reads TGTGCCAGCAGTCCCTTACCAGGGACAGGGAGAACTGAAGCTTTCTTT. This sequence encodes CASSPLPGTGRTEAFF.

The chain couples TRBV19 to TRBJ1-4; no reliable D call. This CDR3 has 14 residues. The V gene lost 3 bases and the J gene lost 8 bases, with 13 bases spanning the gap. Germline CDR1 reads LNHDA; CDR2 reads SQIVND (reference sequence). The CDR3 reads CASSIRGEGEKLFF. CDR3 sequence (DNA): TGTGCCAGTAGTATTCGGGGAGAAGGAGAAAAACTGTTTTTT.

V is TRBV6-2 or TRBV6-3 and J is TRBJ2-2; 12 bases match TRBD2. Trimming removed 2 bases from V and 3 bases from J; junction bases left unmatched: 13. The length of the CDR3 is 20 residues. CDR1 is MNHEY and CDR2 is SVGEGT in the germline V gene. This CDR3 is CASSYPLRLAGVMDTGELFF. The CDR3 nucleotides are TGTGCCAGCAGTTACCCCCTCCGACTAGCGGGAGTTATGGACACCGGGGAGCTGTTTTTT.

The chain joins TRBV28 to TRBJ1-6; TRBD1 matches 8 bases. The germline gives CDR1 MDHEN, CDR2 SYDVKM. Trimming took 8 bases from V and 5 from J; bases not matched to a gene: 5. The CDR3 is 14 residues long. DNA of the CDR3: TGTGCCAGCCTACCGGGACAGGATAATTCACCCCTCCACTTT. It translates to CASLPGQDNSPLHF.

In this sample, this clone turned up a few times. Written as DNA, the CDR3 is TGTGCCACTGGGGGGGGTGCAACTAATGAAAAACTGTTTTTT. It is translated as CATGGGATNEKLFF. The genes are TRBV10-3 and TRBJ1-4; D is perhaps TRBD1 (5 bases). Trimming removed 10 bases at V and 0 bases at J, with 12 bases between. CDR1 and CDR2 from the germline V gene are ENHRY and SYGVKD. The CDR3 extends over 14 amino acids.

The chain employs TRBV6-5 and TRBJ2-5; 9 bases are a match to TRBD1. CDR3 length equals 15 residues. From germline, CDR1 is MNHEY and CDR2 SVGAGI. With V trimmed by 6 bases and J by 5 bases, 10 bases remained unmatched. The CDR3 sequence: CASSRDRVARETQYF. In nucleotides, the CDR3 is TGTGCCAGCAGCCGGGACAGGGTGGCGCGGGAGACCCAGTACTTC.

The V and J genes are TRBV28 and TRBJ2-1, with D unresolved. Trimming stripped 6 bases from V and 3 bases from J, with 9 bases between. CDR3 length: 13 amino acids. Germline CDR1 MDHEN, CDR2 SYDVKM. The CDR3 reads CASSPPGYNEQFF. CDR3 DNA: TGTGCCAGCAGCCCCCCGGGCTACAATGAGCAGTTCTTC.

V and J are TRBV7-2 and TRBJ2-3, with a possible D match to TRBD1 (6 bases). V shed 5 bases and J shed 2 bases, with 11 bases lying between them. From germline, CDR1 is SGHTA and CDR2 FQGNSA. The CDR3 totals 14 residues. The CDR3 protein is CASSPSGATDTQYF. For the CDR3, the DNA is TGTGCCAGCAGCCCGTCAGGGGCCACAGATACGCAGTATTTT.